This TCR beta chain originates from a study of cytomegalovirus exposure and HLA in healthy donors. Overall study results and limits: When presence/absence was analysed, sequencing depth was taken to be roughly uniform across donors. Earlier findings revealed that most TCR beta V segments proved productive either about 87% or about 30% of the time.

The germline V gene has CDR1 MGHDK and CDR2 SYGVNS. V was pared by 5 bases and J by 4 bases, with 12 bases between. The CDR3 spans 14 residues. This clone was picked up a small number of times. Its antigen is currently unknown. PCR amplification relied on 60 Vbeta primers (plus 13 Jbeta primers). Measured with immunoSEQ multiplex PCR; TCRdb has only the in-frame clones, and not every one. The sample has approximately 200,000 clones, approximately 85% seen once. This rearrangement joins TRBV25-1 to TRBJ1-5; possibly TRBD1 for D (5 bases). Sequencing was performed on PBMCs. The clonotype was recovered from a girl aged 10-17 years in good health and CMV-seropositive. For the CDR3, the DNA is TGTGCCAGCAGTCTACTCCGACAGAATCAGCCCCAGCATTTT. Residues: CASSLLRQNQPQHF.